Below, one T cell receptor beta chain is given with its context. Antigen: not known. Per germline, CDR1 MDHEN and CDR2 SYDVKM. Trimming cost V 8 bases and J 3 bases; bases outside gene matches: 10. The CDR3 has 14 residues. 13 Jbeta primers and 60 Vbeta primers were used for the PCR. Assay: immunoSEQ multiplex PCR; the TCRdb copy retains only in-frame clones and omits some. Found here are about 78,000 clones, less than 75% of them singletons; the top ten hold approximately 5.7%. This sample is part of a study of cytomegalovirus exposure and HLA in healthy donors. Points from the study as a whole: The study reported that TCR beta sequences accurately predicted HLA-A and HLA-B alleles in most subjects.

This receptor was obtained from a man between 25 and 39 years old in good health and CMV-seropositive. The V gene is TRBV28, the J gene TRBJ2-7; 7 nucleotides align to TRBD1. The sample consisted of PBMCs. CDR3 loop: CASLPATGYYEQYF. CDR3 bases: TGTGCCAGCCTCCCCGCGACAGGGTACTACGAGCAGTACTTC. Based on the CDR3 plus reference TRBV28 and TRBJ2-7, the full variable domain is DVKVTQSSRYLVKRTGEKVFLECVQDMDHENMFWYRQDPGLGLRLIYFSYDVKMKEKGDIPEGYSVSREKKERFSLILESASTNQTSMYLCASLPATGYYEQYFGPGTRLTVT.